A selection of T cell receptor beta chains follows, all from one sample in a study of T cells in Graves' hyperthyroidism and ophthalmopathy. MiXCR, run by TCRdb on the multiplex PCR reads, gives a single entry per CDR3 protein. The sample contains roughly 180,000 distinct CDR3 sequences, 9.4% of which appear only once. The sample taken for sequencing was blood. The receptor source for this set is a woman younger than 30 with Graves' hyperthyroidism that later progressed to Graves' ophthalmopathy. Both conserved end residues are part of each CDR3. D genes are given only for firm matches. Clone size is not always given. Where it is, it says once, few, many or a class for expanded clones.

J gene: TRBJ1-4
V gene: TRBV27
clone size: many
D gene: -
CDR3 DNA: TGTGCCAGCAGTTTATGGGGGGATGGGAATGAAAAACTGTTTTTT
CDR3 protein: CASSLWGDGNEKLFF

J gene: TRBJ2-2
V gene: TRBV20-1
clone size: many
D gene: TRBD2
CDR3 DNA: TGCAGTGCTAGAGGGGCTAGCGGGAGTAAATCGAACACCGGGGAGCTGTTTTTT
CDR3 protein: CSARGASGSKSNTGELFF

J gene: TRBJ2-5
V gene: TRBV12-3/TRBV12-4
clone size: many
D gene: -
CDR3 DNA: TGTGCCAGTGCCGTCCAGGGAAACCAAGAGACCCAGTACTTC
CDR3 protein: CASAVQGNQETQYF

J gene: TRBJ1-5
V gene: TRBV19
clone size: many
D gene: -
CDR3 DNA: TGTGCCAGTAGCATCTCCCTTTTGAGGGCAGTCAATCAGCCCCAGCATTTT
CDR3 protein: CASSISLLRAVNQPQHF

J gene: TRBJ2-2
V gene: TRBV12-3/TRBV12-4
clone size: many
D gene: -
CDR3 DNA: TGTGCCAGCAGCCCATACGGGCGGGGAGGTACCGGGGAGCTGTTTTTT
CDR3 protein: CASSPYGRGGTGELFF

J gene: TRBJ2-1
V gene: TRBV2
clone size: many
D gene: -
CDR3 DNA: TGTGCCAGCAGTGTAGAGCTCACACACAATGAGCAGTTCTTC
CDR3 protein: CASSVELTHNEQFF

J gene: TRBJ1-1
V gene: TRBV3-1
clone size: many
D gene: -
CDR3 DNA: TGTGCCAGCAGCTCAATCTTGAACACTGAAGCTTTCTTT
CDR3 protein: CASSSILNTEAFF

J gene: TRBJ2-1
V gene: TRBV20-1
clone size: many
D gene: -
CDR3 DNA: TGCAGTGCTACCCGAAGACAGGGACTCTCCTACAATGAGCAGTTCTTC
CDR3 protein: CSATRRQGLSYNEQFF

J gene: TRBJ2-7
V gene: TRBV30
clone size: many
D gene: -
CDR3 DNA: TGTGCCTGGAGTGTAGGCGCGGCCTCCTACGAGCAGTACTTC
CDR3 protein: CAWSVGAASYEQYF

J gene: TRBJ1-2
V gene: TRBV4-1
clone size: few
D gene: -
CDR3 DNA: TGCGCCAGCAGCCCCTTTTGGGGCAAGCCTTCTAACTATGGCTACACCTTC
CDR3 protein: CASSPFWGKPSNYGYTF

J gene: TRBJ2-7
V gene: TRBV4-1
clone size: few
D gene: TRBD1
CDR3 DNA: TGCGCCAGCAGCGACCCCCGGGACAGCGCCTACGAGCAGTACTTC
CDR3 protein: CASSDPRDSAYEQYF

J gene: TRBJ2-5
V gene: TRBV9
clone size: -
D gene: -
CDR3 DNA: TGTGCCAGCAGCGTAGGACTAAAGAAAGAGACCCAGTACTTC
CDR3 protein: CASSVGLKKETQYF

J gene: TRBJ2-7
V gene: TRBV29-1
clone size: many
D gene: TRBD1
CDR3 DNA: TGCAGCGTTCAACAGGGGGCTCGATCCTACGAGCAGTACTTC
CDR3 protein: CSVQQGARSYEQYF

J gene: TRBJ1-3
V gene: TRBV9
clone size: -
D gene: -
CDR3 DNA: TGTGCCAGCAGCGTACAGGGGCAAGTCGGAAACACCATATATTTT
CDR3 protein: CASSVQGQVGNTIYF

J gene: TRBJ2-7
V gene: TRBV20-1
clone size: -
D gene: -
CDR3 DNA: TGCAGTGCTAGAGAGGGCCCCGCCCACGAGCAGTACTTC
CDR3 protein: CSAREGPAHEQYF

J gene: TRBJ1-1
V gene: TRBV19
clone size: -
D gene: TRBD1
CDR3 DNA: TGTGCCAGTAGCCCCCGGACAGGGGGGTATACTGAAGCTTTCTTT
CDR3 protein: CASSPRTGGYTEAFF

J gene: TRBJ2-1
V gene: TRBV12-3/TRBV12-4
clone size: many
D gene: -
CDR3 DNA: TGTGCCAGCAGTTCAGGCCAGAATGAGCAGTTCTTC
CDR3 protein: CASSSGQNEQFF

J gene: TRBJ1-1
V gene: TRBV28
clone size: many
D gene: -
CDR3 DNA: TGTGCCAGCAGTCCGACCGGACGTATGAACACTGAAGCTTTCTTT
CDR3 protein: CASSPTGRMNTEAFF

J gene: TRBJ2-3
V gene: TRBV7-6
clone size: many
D gene: TRBD2
CDR3 DNA: TGTGCCAGCAGCCAACGGACTAGCGGGGGGGCATCAGATACGCAGTATTTT
CDR3 protein: CASSQRTSGGASDTQYF

J gene: TRBJ2-1
V gene: TRBV7-9
clone size: many
D gene: -
CDR3 DNA: TGTGCCAGCAGCTTAGCCCCTAGCAATGAGCAGTTCTTC
CDR3 protein: CASSLAPSNEQFF

J gene: TRBJ2-1
V gene: TRBV20-1
clone size: many
D gene: TRBD2
CDR3 DNA: TGCAGTGCTAGAGAAGGAGCTAGCGGAAACAATGAGCAGTTCTTC
CDR3 protein: CSAREGASGNNEQFF

J gene: TRBJ1-5
V gene: TRBV28
clone size: many
D gene: -
CDR3 DNA: TGTGCCAGCAGTTTTTCGACAGGAATCGGTGGCAATCAGCCCCAGCATTTT
CDR3 protein: CASSFSTGIGGNQPQHF

J gene: TRBJ1-5
V gene: TRBV7-9
clone size: many
D gene: -
CDR3 DNA: TGTGCCAGCAGCTTAGGAACAGGGAACAATCAGCCCCAGCATTTT
CDR3 protein: CASSLGTGNNQPQHF

J gene: TRBJ2-5
V gene: TRBV3-1
clone size: many
D gene: TRBD1
CDR3 DNA: TGTGCCAGCAGCCAAGGGACAGGTCAAGAGACCCAGTACTTC
CDR3 protein: CASSQGTGQETQYF

J gene: TRBJ2-1
V gene: TRBV19
clone size: many
D gene: -
CDR3 DNA: TGTGCCAGTAGTCTTCGGGGGCAGGATGAGCAGTTCTTC
CDR3 protein: CASSLRGQDEQFF

J gene: TRBJ2-2
V gene: TRBV12-3/TRBV12-4
clone size: few
D gene: TRBD2
CDR3 DNA: TGTGCCAGCAGAACGGGGCTAGCGGGAAACGCCGGGGAGCTGTTTTTT
CDR3 protein: CASRTGLAGNAGELFF

J gene: TRBJ2-6
V gene: TRBV19
clone size: -
D gene: -
CDR3 DNA: TGTGCCACCTCCCAGGGTGCTGGGGCCAACGTCCTGACTTTC
CDR3 protein: CATSQGAGANVLTF

J gene: TRBJ2-1
V gene: TRBV20-1
clone size: many
D gene: -
CDR3 DNA: TGCAGTGCTAGAGATCAGCTGGGGGGGCAGTTCTTC
CDR3 protein: CSARDQLGGQFF

J gene: TRBJ2-2
V gene: TRBV29-1
clone size: -
D gene: -
CDR3 DNA: TGCAGCGTTGGGACGACCGGGGAGCTGTTTTTT
CDR3 protein: CSVGTTGELFF

J gene: TRBJ2-1
V gene: TRBV6-1
clone size: many
D gene: -
CDR3 DNA: TGTGCCAGCAGTACGCTAGTGGGGTACAATGAGCAGTTCTTC
CDR3 protein: CASSTLVGYNEQFF

J gene: TRBJ2-1
V gene: TRBV29-1
clone size: many
D gene: TRBD2
CDR3 DNA: TGCAGCGGGGGGACTAGCGGGAATGAGCAGTTCTTC
CDR3 protein: CSGGTSGNEQFF

J gene: TRBJ2-5
V gene: TRBV5-6
clone size: many
D gene: TRBD1
CDR3 DNA: TGTGCCAGCACCCTGACAGGGGACCTCCAAGAGACCCAGTACTTC
CDR3 protein: CASTLTGDLQETQYF

J gene: TRBJ2-1
V gene: TRBV28
clone size: many
D gene: -
CDR3 DNA: TGTGCCAGCAGTTCAAGCGGGTACAATGAGCAGTTCTTC
CDR3 protein: CASSSSGYNEQFF

J gene: TRBJ2-7
V gene: TRBV3-1
clone size: many
D gene: -
CDR3 DNA: TGTGCCAGCAGCCAACACTACGAGCAGTACTTC
CDR3 protein: CASSQHYEQYF

J gene: TRBJ1-1
V gene: TRBV4-1
clone size: few
D gene: -
CDR3 DNA: TGCGCCAGCAGCCAAGTAGGGGGGAGGCCTGAAGCTTTCTTT
CDR3 protein: CASSQVGGRPEAFF

J gene: TRBJ2-2
V gene: TRBV6-4
clone size: few
D gene: -
CDR3 DNA: TGTGCCACCCACAACTTCAGACACAACACCGGGGAGCTGTTTTTT
CDR3 protein: CATHNFRHNTGELFF

J gene: TRBJ2-7
V gene: TRBV6-1
clone size: many
D gene: -
CDR3 DNA: TGTGCCAGCAGTGAAGTCGGACGCATGCTCGAGCAGTACTTC
CDR3 protein: CASSEVGRMLEQYF

J gene: TRBJ2-2
V gene: TRBV5-1
clone size: many
D gene: -
CDR3 DNA: TGCGCCAGCAGCTTGGACAAAGGGGCGAACACCGGGGAGCTGTTTTTT
CDR3 protein: CASSLDKGANTGELFF

J gene: TRBJ1-5
V gene: TRBV19
clone size: -
D gene: TRBD1
CDR3 DNA: TGTGCCAGTAGTGGAAAAAGGACAGGGGGCTTGGGCAATCAGCCCCAGCATTTT
CDR3 protein: CASSGKRTGGLGNQPQHF

J gene: TRBJ2-3
V gene: TRBV28
clone size: -
D gene: TRBD2
CDR3 DNA: TGTACCAGCAGCGACGGGGGGGCCACAGATACGCAGTATTTT
CDR3 protein: CTSSDGGATDTQYF

J gene: TRBJ1-2
V gene: TRBV12-3/TRBV12-4
clone size: many
D gene: TRBD1
CDR3 DNA: TGTGCCAGCGCGGGACAGGGTCGTATAGGCTACACCTTC
CDR3 protein: CASAGQGRIGYTF

J gene: TRBJ2-3
V gene: TRBV5-1
clone size: few
D gene: -
CDR3 DNA: TGCGCCAGCAGCTTCGTCCCGGGTCGCGGAACAGATACGCAGTATTTT
CDR3 protein: CASSFVPGRGTDTQYF

J gene: TRBJ2-6
V gene: TRBV5-4
clone size: few
D gene: -
CDR3 DNA: TGTGCCAGCAGCTTGGATAGGTCTGGGGCCAACGTCCTGACTTTC
CDR3 protein: CASSLDRSGANVLTF

J gene: TRBJ2-4
V gene: TRBV4-1
clone size: few
D gene: TRBD2
CDR3 DNA: TGCGCCAGCAGCCAAGGACTAGCGGGAGGGTCTGGGACCAAAAACATTCAGTACTTC
CDR3 protein: CASSQGLAGGSGTKNIQYF